This TCR beta chain was retrieved from a study of memory CD4+ T cells and cytomegalovirus serostatus. Produced via immunoSEQ multiplex PCR; TCRdb's table is partial and in-frame only. The sample lists 50,000 to 65,000 clones, 83% occurring once. The germline V gene has CDR1 MGHDK and CDR2 SYGVNS. There are 11 residues in the CDR3. The sort gate was single viable CD3+CD4+CD8-CD45RO+ cells for memory CD4+ T cells. Positive selection with CD4 microbeads enriched total CD4+ T cells. Points on this clone: What it binds is not known.

General study findings and limits: Suggested: most of the CMV-linked TCR signature lies in CD4+ memory cells. CD4+ memory repertoires contained about two fifths of the roughly 160 reported CMV TCRbeta sequences.

The sequence came from an adult in good health and CMV-seropositive. The chain recombines TRBV25-1 with TRBJ2-5; D is ambiguous. The J call is uncertain, as TRBJ2-7 better fits the DNA end. The sample consisted of memory CD4+ T cells from blood. The CDR3 loop reads CASSESHEQYF. CDR3 DNA sequence: TGTGCCAGCAGTGAATCCCACGAGCAGTACTTC.